The entry below gives a single T cell receptor (beta chain) sequence along with its context. Its binding antigen is unknown. No quality values exist for individual bases; no much larger clone is one base distant. This entry is derived from a study of T cell responses to AZD1222 COVID-19 vaccine (dated by TCRdb to the early 2020s). About the full investigation: Because spike-specific TCR depth and breadth did not differ between the two schedules, AZD1222 recipients who got a second dose at roughly 4 weeks were pooled with those who got a second dose at roughly 12 weeks. A total of approximately 250 trial participants underwent TCR sequencing, of whom 207 had received two doses of AZD1222 and around 26 had received two doses of the MenACWY control vaccine. Trial participants were enrolled into age subgroups of 18-55, 56-69 and 70-plus years, which contained about 150, 27 and 61 TCR-sequenced participants, respectively. Overall study results and their limits: Nearly half of unique spike-specific TCRs reportedly recognized epitopes outside regions mutated in the B.1.351 and B.1.1.7 variants. In the small 56-69-year group, the increase in depth fell short of significance, most likely because of low power. After two AZD1222 doses, spike-specific TCR breadth and depth were significantly higher than at day 0 and than in MenACWY recipients. The whole spike protein was spanned by vaccine-associated CD4 TCRs, and dominant responses were seen in regions 160-218 and 743-854. Participants were mostly white British, with more females than males. The authors suggested clonal diversity may have been underestimated. Because no day 14 peak-response samples were available, repertoires were characterized only after the peak T cell response. Only five to seven AZD1222 recipients were SARS-CoV-2 seropositive at baseline, limiting conclusions about previously exposed vaccinees.

Spanning cysteine to phenylalanine, the CDR3 consists of 15 amino acids. Left in the record is the CDR3 DNA by itself, 45 bases read in frame from the first base. Per the germline V gene, MDHEN is the CDR1 and SYDVKM is the CDR2. V loses 5 bases of germline sequence and J loses 0 bases, and the interval between the two ends is 13 bases. The CDR3 regions of human TCRbeta chains were analyzed by immunosequencing. In the source study's methods: Repertoire TCRs were matched against a reference library of SARS-CoV-2-specific TCRs generated with the MIRA antigen-specificity platform. Breadth was defined as the fraction of unique TCRs that were SARS-CoV-2-associated. Depth was defined as the fraction of total T cells that were SARS-CoV-2-associated. Each spike-specific TCR was assigned to its reactive spike region and to a CD4 or CD8 class using the MIRA data. Log10-transformed breadth and depth values were compared by one-way ANOVA with Sidak's multiple comparisons tests. What TCRdb holds here is the immuneACCESS table cut down to in-frame rearrangements. Part of the clones is not present; checked against another copy, under half of the missing clones reflect an unresolved V gene, and the others are unexplained. Clone size and V and J calls were adopted from that table, with D and trimming inferred from the DNA. This sample gives about 140,000 clones in total; 80% to 90% of them show up just once. The ten largest clones take up 1.6% of the sample.

The label giving this sample's time point can be read as: baseline before first vaccination. Vaccinee samples were obtained from the UK trials COV001 and COV002, which included a single-blind randomized controlled phase 2/3 trial of AZD1222 (ChAdOx1 nCoV-19) in healthy adults. For TCRbeta chain sequencing, PBMC samples from trial participants were taken at day 0 and at day 28 after the second dose. This TCR came from an adult in good health. The chain joins TRBV28 to TRBJ1-2, with no reliable assignment of the D segment. This specimen consisted of peripheral blood, obtained on day 0 of AZD1222 vaccination. The nucleotide sequence is TGTGCCAGCAGTCCCGGGAAGGGAGCTAACTATGGCTACACCTTC. This yields the protein CASSPGKGANYGYTF.